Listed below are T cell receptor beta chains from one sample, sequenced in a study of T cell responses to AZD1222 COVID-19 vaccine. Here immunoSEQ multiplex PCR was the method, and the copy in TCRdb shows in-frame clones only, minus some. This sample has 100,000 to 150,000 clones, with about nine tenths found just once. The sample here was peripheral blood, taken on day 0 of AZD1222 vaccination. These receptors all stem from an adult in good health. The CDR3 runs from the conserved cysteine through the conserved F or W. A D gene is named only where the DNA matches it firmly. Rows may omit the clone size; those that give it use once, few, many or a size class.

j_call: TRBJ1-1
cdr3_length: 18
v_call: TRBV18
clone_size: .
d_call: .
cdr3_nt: TGTGCCAGCTCACCACGTTACACAGGGAAGGATCGGAACACTGAAGCTTTCTTT
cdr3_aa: CASSPRYTGKDRNTEAFF

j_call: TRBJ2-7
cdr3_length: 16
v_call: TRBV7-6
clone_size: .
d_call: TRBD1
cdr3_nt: TGTGCCAGCAGCTTAACGACACCGACAGGGGCCTACGAGCAGTACTTC
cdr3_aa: CASSLTTPTGAYEQYF

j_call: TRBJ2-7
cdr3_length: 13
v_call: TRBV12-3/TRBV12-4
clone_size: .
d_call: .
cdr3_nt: TGTGCCAGCAGTTTAGTCCAGTCCTACGAGCAGTACTTC
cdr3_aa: CASSLVQSYEQYF

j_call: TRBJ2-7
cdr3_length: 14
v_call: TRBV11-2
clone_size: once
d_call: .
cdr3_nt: TGTGCCAGCAGCTTCGGGAGTAGCTCCTACGAGCAGTACTTC
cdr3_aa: CASSFGSSSYEQYF

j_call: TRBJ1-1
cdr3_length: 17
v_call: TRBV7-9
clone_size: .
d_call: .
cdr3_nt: TGTGCCAGCAGCTTCGCCAGGACAGCTCTTGACCTTGCAGAAGCTTTCTTT
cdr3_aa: CASSFARTALDLAEAFF

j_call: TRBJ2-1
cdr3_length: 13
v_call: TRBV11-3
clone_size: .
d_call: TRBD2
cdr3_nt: TGTGCCAGCAGCCCCCAAGCGGGATATGAGCAGTTCTTC
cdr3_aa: CASSPQAGYEQFF

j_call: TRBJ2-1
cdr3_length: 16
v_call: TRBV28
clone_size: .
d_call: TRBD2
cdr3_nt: TGTGCCAGCAGTTTTTTTAGGACTAGCGGTGGTAAGGAGCAGTTCTTC
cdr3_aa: CASSFFRTSGGKEQFF

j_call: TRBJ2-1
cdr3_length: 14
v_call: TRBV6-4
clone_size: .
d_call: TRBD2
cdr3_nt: TGTGCCAGTACGCTAGCGGGAGGGGGGAATGAGCAGTTCTTC
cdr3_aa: CASTLAGGGNEQFF

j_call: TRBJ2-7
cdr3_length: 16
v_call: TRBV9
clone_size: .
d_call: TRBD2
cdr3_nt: TGTGCCAGCAGCGTAGGGGACGGGAGGCTCTCCTACGAGCAGTACTTC
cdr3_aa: CASSVGDGRLSYEQYF

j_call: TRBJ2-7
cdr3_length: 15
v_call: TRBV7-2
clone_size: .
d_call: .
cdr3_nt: TGTGCCAGCAGCAGAGTCCATGGGGCTCCCTACGAGCAGTACTTC
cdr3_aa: CASSRVHGAPYEQYF

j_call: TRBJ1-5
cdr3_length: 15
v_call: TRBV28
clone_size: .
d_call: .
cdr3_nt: TGTGCCAGCAGCGCTGGGCAGGGTGTTAATCAGCCCCAGCATTTT
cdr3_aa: CASSAGQGVNQPQHF

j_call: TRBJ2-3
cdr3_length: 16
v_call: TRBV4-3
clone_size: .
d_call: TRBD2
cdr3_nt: TGCGCCAGCAGCCGAACACTAGCGGGAGGTTGGGATACGCAGTATTTT
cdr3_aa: CASSRTLAGGWDTQYF

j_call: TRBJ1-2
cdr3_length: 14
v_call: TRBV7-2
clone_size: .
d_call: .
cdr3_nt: TGTGCCAGCAGCCCCCTGTTTTCGGCCGATGGCTACACCTTC
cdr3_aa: CASSPLFSADGYTF

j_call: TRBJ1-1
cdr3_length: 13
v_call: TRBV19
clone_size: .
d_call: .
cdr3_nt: TGTGCCAGTAGTATGGGGGGCTTTCCTGAAGCTTTCTTT
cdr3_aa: CASSMGGFPEAFF

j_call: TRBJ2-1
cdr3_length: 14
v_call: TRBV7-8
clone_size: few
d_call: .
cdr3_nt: TGTGCCAGCAGCCTACAGACAGGCCTAGGGGAGCAGTTCTTC
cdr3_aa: CASSLQTGLGEQFF

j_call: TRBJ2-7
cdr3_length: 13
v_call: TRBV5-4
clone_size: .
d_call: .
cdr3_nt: TGTGCCAGCAGCGCTGACAGGTTGGGCGAGCAGTACTTC
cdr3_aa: CASSADRLGEQYF

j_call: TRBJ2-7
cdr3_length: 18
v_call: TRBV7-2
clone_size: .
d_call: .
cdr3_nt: TGTGCCAGCAGCGCAGCCTCGGGGGGCGCGGAACGGAGTTACGAGCAGTACTTC
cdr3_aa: CASSAASGGAERSYEQYF

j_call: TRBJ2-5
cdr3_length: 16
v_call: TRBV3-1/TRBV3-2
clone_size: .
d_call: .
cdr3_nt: TGTGCCAGCAGCCGAGTGGCCTCGGGGAACCAAGAGACCCAGTACTTC
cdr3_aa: CASSRVASGNQETQYF

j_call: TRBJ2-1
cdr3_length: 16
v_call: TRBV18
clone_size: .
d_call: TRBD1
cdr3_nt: TGTGCCAGCTCACGGGTGGGACAGGTCCCCTACAATGAGCAGTTCTTC
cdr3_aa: CASSRVGQVPYNEQFF

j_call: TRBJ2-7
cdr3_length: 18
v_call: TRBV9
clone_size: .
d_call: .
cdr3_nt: TGTGCCAGCAGCGTAGCTCCGGGTAATTGGGACACAGCCTACGAGCAGTACTTC
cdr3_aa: CASSVAPGNWDTAYEQYF

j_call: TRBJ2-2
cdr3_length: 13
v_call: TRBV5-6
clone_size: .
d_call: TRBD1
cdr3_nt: TGTGCCAGCAGCTGGACAGGGACCGGGGAGCTGTTTTTT
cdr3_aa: CASSWTGTGELFF

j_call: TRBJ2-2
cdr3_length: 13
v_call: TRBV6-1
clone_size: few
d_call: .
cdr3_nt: TGTGCCAGCAGTGAAACGGGGGTGGGGGAGCTGTTTTTT
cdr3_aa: CASSETGVGELFF

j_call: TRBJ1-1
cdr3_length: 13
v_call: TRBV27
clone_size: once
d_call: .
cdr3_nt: TGTGCCAGCAGTTTAAGCCGGTATACTGAAGCTTTCTTT
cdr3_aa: CASSLSRYTEAFF

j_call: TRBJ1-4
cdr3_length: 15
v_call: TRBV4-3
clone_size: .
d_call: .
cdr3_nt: TGCGCCAGCAGCCAAGTATGGCAGGGAGGTGAAAAACTGTTTTTT
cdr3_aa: CASSQVWQGGEKLFF

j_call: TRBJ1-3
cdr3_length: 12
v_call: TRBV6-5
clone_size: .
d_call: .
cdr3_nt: TGTGCCAGCAGTTCCAGGGGTAACACCATATATTTT
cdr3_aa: CASSSRGNTIYF

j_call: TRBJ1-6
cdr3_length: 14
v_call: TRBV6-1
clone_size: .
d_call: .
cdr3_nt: TGTGCCAGCAGCTCCGGGACGGTGAATTCACCCCTCCACTTT
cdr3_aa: CASSSGTVNSPLHF

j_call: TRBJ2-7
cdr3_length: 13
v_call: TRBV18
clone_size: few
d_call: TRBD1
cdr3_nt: TGTGCCAGCTCACCCGACAGGGGCACCGAGCAGTACTTC
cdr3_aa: CASSPDRGTEQYF

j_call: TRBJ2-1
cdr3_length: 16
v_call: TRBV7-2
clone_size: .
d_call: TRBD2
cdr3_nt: TGTGCCAGCAGTTATGGGGCGGGAGCCATTTACAATGAGCAGTTCTTC
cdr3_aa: CASSYGAGAIYNEQFF

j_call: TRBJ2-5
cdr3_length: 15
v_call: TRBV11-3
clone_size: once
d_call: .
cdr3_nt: TGTGCCAGCAGCACAACTGGGGGAGGGGGAGAGACCCAGTACTTC
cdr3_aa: CASSTTGGGGETQYF

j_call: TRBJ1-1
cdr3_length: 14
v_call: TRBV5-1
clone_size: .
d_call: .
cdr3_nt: TGCGCCAGCAGCTCGCAGGGAGTTGGAACTGAAGCTTTCTTT
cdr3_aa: CASSSQGVGTEAFF

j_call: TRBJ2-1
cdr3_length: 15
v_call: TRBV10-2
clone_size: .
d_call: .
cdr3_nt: TGCGCCAGCAGGGAGACTAGTTCCACCGGTGATGAGCAGTTCTTC
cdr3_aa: CASRETSSTGDEQFF

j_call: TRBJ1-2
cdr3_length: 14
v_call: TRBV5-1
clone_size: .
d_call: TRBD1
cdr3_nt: TGCGCCAGCAGCCCTTCAGGGGGGAACTATGGCTACACCTTC
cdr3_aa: CASSPSGGNYGYTF

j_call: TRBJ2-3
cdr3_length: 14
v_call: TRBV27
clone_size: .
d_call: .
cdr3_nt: TGTGCCAGCAGTTTATGGGGACCCGGGAATACGCAGTATTTT
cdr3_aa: CASSLWGPGNTQYF

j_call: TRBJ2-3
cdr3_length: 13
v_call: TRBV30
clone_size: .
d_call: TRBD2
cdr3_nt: TGTGCCTCCCGGACTAGCGGGACAGATACGCAGTATTTT
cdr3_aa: CASRTSGTDTQYF

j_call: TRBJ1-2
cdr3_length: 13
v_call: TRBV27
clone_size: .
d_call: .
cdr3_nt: TGTGCCAGCAGTCCTCGGACAATTGGCGGCTACACCTTC
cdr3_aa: CASSPRTIGGYTF

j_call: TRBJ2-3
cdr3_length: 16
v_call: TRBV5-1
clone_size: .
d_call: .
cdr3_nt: TGCGCCAGCAGCTTGGGCTCGGACAGTAGCACAGATACGCAGTATTTT
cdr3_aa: CASSLGSDSSTDTQYF

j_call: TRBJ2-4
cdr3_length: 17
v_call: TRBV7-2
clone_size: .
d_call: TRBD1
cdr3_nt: TGTGCCAGCAGCCCCCAAACAGGGGGCTACGCCAAAAACATTCAGTACTTC
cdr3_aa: CASSPQTGGYAKNIQYF

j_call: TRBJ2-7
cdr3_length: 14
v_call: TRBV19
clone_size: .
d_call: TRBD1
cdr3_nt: TGTGCCAGTAGCCAAGCAGACAGGGGATACGAGCAGTACTTC
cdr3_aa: CASSQADRGYEQYF

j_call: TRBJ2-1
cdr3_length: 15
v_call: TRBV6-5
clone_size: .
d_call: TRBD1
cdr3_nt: TGTGCCAGCAGCTCCTCCGGGACAGGGATGAATGAGCAGTTCTTC
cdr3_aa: CASSSSGTGMNEQFF

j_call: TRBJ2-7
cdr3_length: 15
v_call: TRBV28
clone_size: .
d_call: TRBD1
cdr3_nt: TGTGCCAGCAGTTCCGCCGGGACAGGGGGCTACGAGCAGTACTTC
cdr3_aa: CASSSAGTGGYEQYF

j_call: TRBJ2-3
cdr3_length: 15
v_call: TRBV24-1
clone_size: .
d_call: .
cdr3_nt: TGTGCCACCAGTGATTCAGTCGCTAGCACAGATACGCAGTATTTT
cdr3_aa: CATSDSVASTDTQYF

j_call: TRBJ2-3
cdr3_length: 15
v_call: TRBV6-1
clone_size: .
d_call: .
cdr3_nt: TGTGCCAGCAGTGAATCCAGGGAACGCACAGATACGCAGTATTTT
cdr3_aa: CASSESRERTDTQYF

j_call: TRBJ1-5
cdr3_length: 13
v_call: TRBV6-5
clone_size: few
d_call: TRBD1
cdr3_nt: TGTGCCAGCTTGGACAGGAGCAATCAGCCCCAGCATTTT
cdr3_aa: CASLDRSNQPQHF

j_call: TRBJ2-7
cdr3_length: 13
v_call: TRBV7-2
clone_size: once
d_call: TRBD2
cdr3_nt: TGTGCCAGCAGTCCCGGACTAGTCTACGAGCAGTACTTC
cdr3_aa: CASSPGLVYEQYF

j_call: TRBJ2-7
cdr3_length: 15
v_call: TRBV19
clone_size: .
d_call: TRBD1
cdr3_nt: TGTGCCAGTAGTAGCATTCAGGGGGAGCCCTACGAGCAGTACTTC
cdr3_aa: CASSSIQGEPYEQYF

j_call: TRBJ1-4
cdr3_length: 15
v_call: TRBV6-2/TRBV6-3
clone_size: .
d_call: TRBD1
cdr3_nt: TGTGCCAGCAGTGGACTGACAGGGGCAGATGAAAAACTGTTTTTT
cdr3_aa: CASSGLTGADEKLFF

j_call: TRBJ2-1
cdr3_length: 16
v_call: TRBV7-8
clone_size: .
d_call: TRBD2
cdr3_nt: TGTGCCAGCAGCCCGGCTCGGCTAGCGGGAGGGCATGAGCAGTTCTTC
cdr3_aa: CASSPARLAGGHEQFF

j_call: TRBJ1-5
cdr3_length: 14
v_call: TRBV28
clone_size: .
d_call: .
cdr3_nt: TGTGCCAGCATCCCCCCAGGGGGCAATCAGCCCCAGCATTTT
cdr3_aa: CASIPPGGNQPQHF

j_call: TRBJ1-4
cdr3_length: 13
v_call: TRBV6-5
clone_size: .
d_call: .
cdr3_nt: TGTGCCATCCGGGGGGCCTTAGAGGAAAAACTGTTTTTT
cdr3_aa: CAIRGALEEKLFF

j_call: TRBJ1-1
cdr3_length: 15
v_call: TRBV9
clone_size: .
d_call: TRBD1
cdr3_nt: TGTGCCAGCAGCGCCGGACAGGGCCGGGAGACTGAAGCTTTCTTT
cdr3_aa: CASSAGQGRETEAFF

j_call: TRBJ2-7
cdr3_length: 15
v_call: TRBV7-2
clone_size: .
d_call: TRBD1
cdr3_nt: TGTGCCAGCAGTCTGACAGGGGCCTACTCCTACGAGCAGTACTTC
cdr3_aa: CASSLTGAYSYEQYF

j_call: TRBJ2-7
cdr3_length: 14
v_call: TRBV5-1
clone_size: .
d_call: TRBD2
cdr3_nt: TGCGCCAGCAGCCAGCCTAGCGGGAGTTACGAGCAGTACTTC
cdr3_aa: CASSQPSGSYEQYF

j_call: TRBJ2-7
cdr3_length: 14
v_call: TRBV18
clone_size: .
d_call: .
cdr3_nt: TGTGCCAGCTCATTGCGACAGGACCACTACGAGCAGTACTTC
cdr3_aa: CASSLRQDHYEQYF

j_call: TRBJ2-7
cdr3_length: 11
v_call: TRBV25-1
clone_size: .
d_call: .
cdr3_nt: TGTGCCAGCAGTGAGGTCGACGAGCAGTACTTC
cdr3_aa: CASSEVDEQYF

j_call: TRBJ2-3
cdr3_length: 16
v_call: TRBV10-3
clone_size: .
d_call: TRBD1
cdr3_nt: TGTGCCATCAGTGATGGTAGGACAGGGAACACAGATACGCAGTATTTT
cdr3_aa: CAISDGRTGNTDTQYF

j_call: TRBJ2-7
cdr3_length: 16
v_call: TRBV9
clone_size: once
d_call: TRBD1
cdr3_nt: TGTGCCAGCAGCGTAGGTGGACAGGGGGTACACTACGAGCAGTACTTC
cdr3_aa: CASSVGGQGVHYEQYF

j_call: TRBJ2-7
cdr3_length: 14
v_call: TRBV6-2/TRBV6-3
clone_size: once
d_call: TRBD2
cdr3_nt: TGTGCCAGCAGTTCCTTAGCGGGAGCCTACGAGCAGTACTTC
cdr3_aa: CASSSLAGAYEQYF

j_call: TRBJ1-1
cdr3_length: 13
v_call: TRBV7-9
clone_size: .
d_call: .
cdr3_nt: TGTGCCAGCAGCTTAGGGGAGAACACTGAAGCTTTCTTT
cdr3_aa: CASSLGENTEAFF

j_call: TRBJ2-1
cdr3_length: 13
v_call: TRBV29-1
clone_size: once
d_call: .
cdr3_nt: TGCAGCGGGCGCGCCTTAATAAACAATGAGCAGTTCTTC
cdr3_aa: CSGRALINNEQFF